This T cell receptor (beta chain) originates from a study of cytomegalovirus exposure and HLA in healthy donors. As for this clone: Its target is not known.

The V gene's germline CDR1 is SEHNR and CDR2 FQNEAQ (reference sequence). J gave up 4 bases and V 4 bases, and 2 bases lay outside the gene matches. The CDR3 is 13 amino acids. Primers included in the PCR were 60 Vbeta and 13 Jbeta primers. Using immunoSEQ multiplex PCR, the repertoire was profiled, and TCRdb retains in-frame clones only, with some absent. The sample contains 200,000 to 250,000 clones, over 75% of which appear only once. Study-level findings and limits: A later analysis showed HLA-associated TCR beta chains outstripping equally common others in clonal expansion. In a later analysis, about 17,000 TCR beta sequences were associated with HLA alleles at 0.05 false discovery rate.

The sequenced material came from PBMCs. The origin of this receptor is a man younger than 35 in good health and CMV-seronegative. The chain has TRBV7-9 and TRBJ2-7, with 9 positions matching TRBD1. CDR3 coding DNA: TGTGCCAGCAGCTCGGACAGGGGTTACGAGCAGTACTTC. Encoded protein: CASSSDRGYEQYF.